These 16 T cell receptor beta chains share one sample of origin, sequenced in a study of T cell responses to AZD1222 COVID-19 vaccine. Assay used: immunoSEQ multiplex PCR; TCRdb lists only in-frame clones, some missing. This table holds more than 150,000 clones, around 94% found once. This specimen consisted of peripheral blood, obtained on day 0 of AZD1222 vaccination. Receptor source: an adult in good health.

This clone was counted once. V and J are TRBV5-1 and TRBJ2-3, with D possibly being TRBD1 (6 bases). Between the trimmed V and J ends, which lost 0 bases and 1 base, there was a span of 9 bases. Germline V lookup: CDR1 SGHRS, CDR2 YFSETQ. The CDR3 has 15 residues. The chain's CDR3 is CASSLEAGGTDTQYF. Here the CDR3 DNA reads TGCGCCAGCAGCTTGGAAGCAGGGGGCACAGATACGCAGTATTTT. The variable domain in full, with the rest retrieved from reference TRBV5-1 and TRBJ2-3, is KAGVTQTPRYLIKTRGQQVTLSCSPISGHRSVSWYQQTPGQGLQFLFEYFSETQRNKGNFPGRFSGRQFSNSRSEMNVSTLELGDSALYLCASSLEAGGTDTQYFGPGTRLTVL.

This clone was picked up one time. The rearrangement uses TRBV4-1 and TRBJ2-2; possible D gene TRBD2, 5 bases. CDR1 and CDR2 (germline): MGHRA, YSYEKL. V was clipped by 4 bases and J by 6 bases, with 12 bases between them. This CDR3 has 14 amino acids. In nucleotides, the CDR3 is TGCGCCAGCAGCCCTGGACTTAGTGCCGGGGAGCTGTTTTTT. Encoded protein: CASSPGLSAGELFF.

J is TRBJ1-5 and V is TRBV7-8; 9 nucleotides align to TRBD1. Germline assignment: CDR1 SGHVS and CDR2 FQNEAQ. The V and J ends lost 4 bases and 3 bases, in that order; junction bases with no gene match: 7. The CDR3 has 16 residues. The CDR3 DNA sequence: TGTGCCAGCAGCTCAATACAGGGGGCGGACAATCAGCCCCAGCATTTT. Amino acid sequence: CASSSIQGADNQPQHF.

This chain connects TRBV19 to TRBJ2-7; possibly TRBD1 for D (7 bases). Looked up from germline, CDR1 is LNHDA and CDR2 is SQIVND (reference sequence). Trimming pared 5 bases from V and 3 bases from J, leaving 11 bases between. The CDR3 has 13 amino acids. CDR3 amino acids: CASSPQGGYEQYF. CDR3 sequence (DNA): TGTGCCAGTAGTCCGCAGGGGGGCTACGAGCAGTACTTC.

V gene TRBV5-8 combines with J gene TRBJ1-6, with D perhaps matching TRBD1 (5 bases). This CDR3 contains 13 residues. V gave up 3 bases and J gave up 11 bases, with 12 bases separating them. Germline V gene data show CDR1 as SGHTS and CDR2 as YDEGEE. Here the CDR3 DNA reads TGTGCCAGCAGCTATCCAGGGAGAACACCCCTCCACTTT. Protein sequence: CASSYPGRTPLHF.

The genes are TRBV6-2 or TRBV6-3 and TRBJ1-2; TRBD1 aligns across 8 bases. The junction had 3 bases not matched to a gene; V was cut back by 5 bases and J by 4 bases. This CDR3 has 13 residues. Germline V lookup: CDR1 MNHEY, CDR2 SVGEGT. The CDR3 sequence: CASSGQGLYGYTF. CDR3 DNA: TGTGCCAGCAGTGGACAGGGTCTCTATGGCTACACCTTC.

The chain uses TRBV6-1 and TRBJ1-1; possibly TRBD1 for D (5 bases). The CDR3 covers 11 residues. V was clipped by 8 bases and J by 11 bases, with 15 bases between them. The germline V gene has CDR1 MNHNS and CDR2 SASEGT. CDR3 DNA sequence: TGTGCCAGCTGTCTGGGAGGACATGCTTTCTTT. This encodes CASCLGGHAFF.

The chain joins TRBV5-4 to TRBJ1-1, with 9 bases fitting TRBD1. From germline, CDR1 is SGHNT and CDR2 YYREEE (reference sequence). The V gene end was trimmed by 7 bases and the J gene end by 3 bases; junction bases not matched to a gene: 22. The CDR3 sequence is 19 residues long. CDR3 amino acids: CASGRDRVLLLPGDTEAFF. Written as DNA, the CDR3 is TGTGCCAGCGGCCGGGACAGGGTCCTCCTTCTCCCTGGGGACACTGAAGCTTTCTTT.

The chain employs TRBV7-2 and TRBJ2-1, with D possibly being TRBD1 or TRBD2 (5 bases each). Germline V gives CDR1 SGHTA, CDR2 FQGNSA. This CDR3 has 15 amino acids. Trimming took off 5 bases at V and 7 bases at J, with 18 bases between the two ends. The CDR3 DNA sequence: TGTGCCAGCAGCCCCCTGTGGGGGAACTCAAATGAGCAGTTCTTC. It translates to CASSPLWGNSNEQFF.

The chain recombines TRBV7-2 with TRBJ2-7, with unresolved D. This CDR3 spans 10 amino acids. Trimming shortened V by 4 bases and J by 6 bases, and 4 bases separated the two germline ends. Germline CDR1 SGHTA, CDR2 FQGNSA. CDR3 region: CASSSGEQYV. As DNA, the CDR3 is TGTGCCAGCAGCTCCGGCGAGCAGTACGTC.

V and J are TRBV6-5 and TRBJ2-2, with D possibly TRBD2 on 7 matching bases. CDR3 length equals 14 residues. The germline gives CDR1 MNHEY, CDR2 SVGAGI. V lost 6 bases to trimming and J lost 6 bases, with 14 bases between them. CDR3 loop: CASSPSGGPGELFF. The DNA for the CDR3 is TGTGCCAGCAGCCCCTCGGGGGGCCCCGGGGAGCTGTTTTTT.

CDR3 sequence (DNA): TGCGCCAGCAGTTTAAGCGGCCCCCAAGAGACCCAGTACTTC. This translates into CASSLSGPQETQYF. The rearrangement joins TRBV5-1 to TRBJ2-5, with D possibly matching TRBD2 (5 bases). Germline lookup yields CDR1 SGHRS and CDR2 YFSETQ. The CDR3 sequence is 14 residues long. With 5 bases removed from V and 1 base from J, the gap between germline ends came to 12 bases.

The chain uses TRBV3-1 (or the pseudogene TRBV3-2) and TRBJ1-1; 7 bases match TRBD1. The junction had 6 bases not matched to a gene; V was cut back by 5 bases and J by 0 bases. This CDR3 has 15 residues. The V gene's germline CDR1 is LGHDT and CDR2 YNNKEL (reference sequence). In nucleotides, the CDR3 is TGTGCCAGCAGCAAGGGGGACAGTCTGAACACTGAAGCTTTCTTT. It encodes CASSKGDSLNTEAFF.

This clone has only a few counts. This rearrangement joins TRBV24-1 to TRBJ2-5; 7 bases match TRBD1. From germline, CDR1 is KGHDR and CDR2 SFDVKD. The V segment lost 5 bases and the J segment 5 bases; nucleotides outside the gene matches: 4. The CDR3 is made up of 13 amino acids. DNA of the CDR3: TGTGCCACCAGTGGAGGGGGCAAGGAGACCCAGTACTTC. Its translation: CATSGGGKETQYF.

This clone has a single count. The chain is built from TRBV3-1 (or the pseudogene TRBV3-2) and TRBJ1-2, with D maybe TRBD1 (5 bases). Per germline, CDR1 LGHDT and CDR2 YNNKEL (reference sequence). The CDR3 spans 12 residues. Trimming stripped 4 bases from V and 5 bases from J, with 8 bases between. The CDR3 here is CASSRRGYGYTF. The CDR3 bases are TGTGCCAGCAGCCGGCGGGGGTATGGCTACACCTTC.

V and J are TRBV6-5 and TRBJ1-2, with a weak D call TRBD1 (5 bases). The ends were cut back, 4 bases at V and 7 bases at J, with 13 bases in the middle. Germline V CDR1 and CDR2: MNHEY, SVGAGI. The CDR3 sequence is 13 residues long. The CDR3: CASSSGPRVGYTF. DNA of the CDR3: TGTGCCAGCAGTTCAGGGCCCCGAGTTGGCTACACCTTC.